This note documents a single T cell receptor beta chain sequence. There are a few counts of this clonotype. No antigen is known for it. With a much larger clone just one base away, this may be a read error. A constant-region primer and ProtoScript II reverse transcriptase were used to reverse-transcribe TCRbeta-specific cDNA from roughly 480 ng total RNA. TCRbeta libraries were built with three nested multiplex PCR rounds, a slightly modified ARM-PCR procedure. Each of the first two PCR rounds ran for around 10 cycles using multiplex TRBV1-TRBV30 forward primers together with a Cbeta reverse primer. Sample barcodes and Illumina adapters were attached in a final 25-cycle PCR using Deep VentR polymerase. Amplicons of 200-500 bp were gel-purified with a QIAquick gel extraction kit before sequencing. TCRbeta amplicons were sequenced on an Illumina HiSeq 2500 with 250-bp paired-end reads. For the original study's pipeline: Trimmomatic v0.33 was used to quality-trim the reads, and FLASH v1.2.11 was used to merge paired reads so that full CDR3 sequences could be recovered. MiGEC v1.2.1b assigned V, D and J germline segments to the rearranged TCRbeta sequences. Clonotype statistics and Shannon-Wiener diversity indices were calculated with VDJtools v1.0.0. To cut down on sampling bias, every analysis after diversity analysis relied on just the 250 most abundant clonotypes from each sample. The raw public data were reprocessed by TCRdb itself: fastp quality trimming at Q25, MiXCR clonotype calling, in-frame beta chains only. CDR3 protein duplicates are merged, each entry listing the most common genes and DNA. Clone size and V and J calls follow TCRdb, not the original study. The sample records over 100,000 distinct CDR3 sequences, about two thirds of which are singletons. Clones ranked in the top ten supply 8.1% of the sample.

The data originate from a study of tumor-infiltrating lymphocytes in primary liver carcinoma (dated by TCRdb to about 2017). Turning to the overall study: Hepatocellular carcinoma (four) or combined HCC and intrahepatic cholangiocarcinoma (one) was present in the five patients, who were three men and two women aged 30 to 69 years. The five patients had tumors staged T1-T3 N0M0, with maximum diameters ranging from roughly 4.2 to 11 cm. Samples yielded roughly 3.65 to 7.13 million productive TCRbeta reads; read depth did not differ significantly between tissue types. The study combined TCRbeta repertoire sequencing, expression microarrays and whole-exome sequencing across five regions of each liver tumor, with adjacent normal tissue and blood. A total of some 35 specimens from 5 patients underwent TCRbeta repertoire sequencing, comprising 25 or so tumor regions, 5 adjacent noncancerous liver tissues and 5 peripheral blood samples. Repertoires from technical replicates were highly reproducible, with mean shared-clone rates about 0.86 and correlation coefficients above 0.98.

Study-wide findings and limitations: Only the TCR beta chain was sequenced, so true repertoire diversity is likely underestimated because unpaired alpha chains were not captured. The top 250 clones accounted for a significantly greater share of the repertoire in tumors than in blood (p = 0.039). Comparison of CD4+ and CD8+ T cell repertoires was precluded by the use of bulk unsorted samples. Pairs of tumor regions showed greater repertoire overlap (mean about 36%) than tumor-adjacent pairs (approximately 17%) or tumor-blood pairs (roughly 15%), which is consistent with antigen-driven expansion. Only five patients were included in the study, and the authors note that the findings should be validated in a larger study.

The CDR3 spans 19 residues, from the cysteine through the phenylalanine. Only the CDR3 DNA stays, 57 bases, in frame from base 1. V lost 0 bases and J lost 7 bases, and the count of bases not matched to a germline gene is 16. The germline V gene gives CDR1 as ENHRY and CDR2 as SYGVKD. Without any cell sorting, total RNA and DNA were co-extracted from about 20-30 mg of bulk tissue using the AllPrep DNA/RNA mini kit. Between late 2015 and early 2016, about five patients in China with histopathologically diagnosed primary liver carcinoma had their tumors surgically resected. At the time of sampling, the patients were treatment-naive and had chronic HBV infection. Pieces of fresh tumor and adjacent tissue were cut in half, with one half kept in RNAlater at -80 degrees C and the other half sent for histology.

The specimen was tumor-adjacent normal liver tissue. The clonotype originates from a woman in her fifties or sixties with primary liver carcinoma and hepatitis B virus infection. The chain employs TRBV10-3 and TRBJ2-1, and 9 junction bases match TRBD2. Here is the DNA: TGTGCCATCAGTGAGTCGACTACACCTATGAGCGGGAGGATGAATGAGCAGTTCTTC. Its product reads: CAISESTTPMSGRMNEQFF.